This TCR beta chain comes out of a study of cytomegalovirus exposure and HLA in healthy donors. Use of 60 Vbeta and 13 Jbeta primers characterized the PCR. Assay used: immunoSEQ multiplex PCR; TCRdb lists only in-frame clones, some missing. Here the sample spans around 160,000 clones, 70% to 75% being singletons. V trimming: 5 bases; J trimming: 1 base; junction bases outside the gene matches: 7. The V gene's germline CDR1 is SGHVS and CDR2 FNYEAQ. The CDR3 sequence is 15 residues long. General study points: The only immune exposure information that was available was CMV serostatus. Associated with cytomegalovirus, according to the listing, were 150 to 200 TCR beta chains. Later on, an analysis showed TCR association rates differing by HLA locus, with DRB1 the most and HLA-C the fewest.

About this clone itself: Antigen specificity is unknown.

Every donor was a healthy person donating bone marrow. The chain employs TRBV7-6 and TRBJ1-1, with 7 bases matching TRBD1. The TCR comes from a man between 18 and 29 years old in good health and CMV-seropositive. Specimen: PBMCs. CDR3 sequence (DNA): TGTGCCAGCAGCGGCCCCGGGACAGAGAACACTGAAGCTTTCTTT. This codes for CASSGPGTENTEAFF.